The 26 T cell receptor beta chains listed next were all sequenced from one sample in a study of T cell repertoires in cytomegalovirus infection. These receptors have no identified antigens. MiXCR, applied by TCRdb to the reads, yields one record per CDR3 protein. The data hold 100,000 to 150,000 distinct CDR3 sequences, with 24% observed a single time. The sequencing input was PBMCs, sequenced either directly or after in vitro stimulation (not recorded which). The receptors were sampled from a human donor in good health (CMV status not recorded). Some clones in this sample may be carry-over from other donors' samples.

This chain links TRBV2 with TRBJ1-4, with TRBD1 matching over 10 bases. V trimming: 8 bases; J trimming: 5 bases; junction bases outside the gene matches: 2. The CDR3 has 13 residues. CDR1 and CDR2 (germline): SNHLY, FYNNEI. CDR3 amino acids: CASGTGENEKLFF. As DNA, the CDR3 is TGTGCCAGCGGGACAGGGGAAAATGAAAAACTGTTTTTT.

This clonotype was detected a few times. CDR3 sequence: CSARQGADTQYF. The CDR3 DNA follows: TGCAGTGCTAGACAGGGGGCAGATACGCAGTATTTT. The V call is TRBV20-1, the J call TRBJ2-3, with TRBD1 matching over 7 bases. The J segment lost 4 bases and the V segment lost 2 bases, leaving 0 bases of the junction unmatched. This CDR3 region has 12 residues. Germline V gene lookup returns CDR1 DFQATT and CDR2 SNEGSKA (reference sequence).

This clonotype has a handful of counts. CDR3 sequence: CASSSKEQGGRTEAFF. CDR3 nucleotides: TGTGCCAGCAGCTCGAAGGAACAGGGCGGGCGCACTGAAGCTTTCTTT. The chain has TRBV11-3 and TRBJ1-1; TRBD1 is a possible D gene (6 bases). Germline values: CDR1 SGHNT, CDR2 YENEEA. The length of the CDR3 is 16 residues. V was cut by 4 bases and J by 4 bases, with 19 bases left in between.

This clonotype showed up just a few times. The gene calls are TRBV15 and TRBJ2-7; D not certain. The germline V gene has CDR1 LNHNV and CDR2 YYDKDF (reference sequence). Trimming cost V 0 bases and J 6 bases, with 12 bases left between them. The CDR3 contains 14 residues. Written as DNA, the CDR3 is TGTGCCACCAGCAGAGATTTATCCAAGGCCGAGCAGTACGTC. Translating it yields CATSRDLSKAEQYV.

This clonotype has at least ten counts. This CDR3 is CASSSLVGYEQYV. Written as DNA, the CDR3 is TGTGCCAGCAGCTCCCTGGTTGGCTACGAGCAGTACGTC. The chain has TRBV7-8 and TRBJ2-7; D ambiguous. The CDR3 sequence is 13 residues long. Trimming pared 4 bases from V and 3 bases from J, leaving 10 bases between. CDR1 and CDR2 from the germline V gene are SGHVS and FQNEAQ.

At least ten counts were recorded for this clonotype. This chain links TRBV6-2 or TRBV6-3 with TRBJ2-4; D might be TRBD2 (5 bases). The germline V gene encodes CDR1 MNHEY and CDR2 SVGEGT. The germline V and J ends were trimmed by 7 bases and 0 bases, with 10 bases remaining between them. This CDR3 spans 14 amino acids. CDR3 sequence reads: CASIGLLAKNIQYF. The CDR3 bases are TGTGCCAGCATTGGACTTTTAGCCAAAAACATTCAGTACTTC.

The chain employs TRBV7-8 and TRBJ2-1; D is perhaps TRBD2 (5 bases). V was shortened by 2 bases and J by 4 bases, with 9 bases between the two germline ends. Germline CDR1 is SGHVS and CDR2 is FQNEAQ. The CDR3 is 14 amino acids. The CDR3 sequence is CASSLRGGYNEQFF. The CDR3 nucleotides read TGTGCCAGCAGCTTACGAGGCGGGTACAATGAGCAGTTCTTC.

The rearrangement links TRBV15 to TRBJ2-7; TRBD1 matches at 7 bases. The ends lost 3 bases at V and 0 bases at J; junction bases unmatched: 2. Germline CDR1 and CDR2: LNHNV and YYDKDF (reference sequence). The CDR3 length is 14 residues. DNA of the CDR3: TGTGCCACCAGCAGGACAGGGAGCTCCTACGAGCAGTACGTC. Translating gives CATSRTGSSYEQYV.

The chain combines TRBV12-3 or TRBV12-4 with TRBJ1-4, with no clear D. The CDR3 totals 12 residues. Trimming pared 4 bases from V and 8 bases from J, leaving 8 bases between. CDR3 sequence: CASSSTAEKLFF. The CDR3 DNA sequence: TGTGCCAGCAGTTCAACCGCGGAAAAACTGTTTTTT.

This clonotype has only a few counts. The J gene is TRBJ2-5, the V gene TRBV15; possible D gene TRBD2, 5 bases. Trimming took off 0 bases at V and 4 bases at J, with 12 bases between the two ends. This CDR3 has 15 amino acids. The germline V gene encodes CDR1 LNHNV and CDR2 YYDKDF (reference sequence). The CDR3 DNA sequence: TGTGCCACCAGCAGAGAGACGACACGGGGAGAGACCCAGTACTTC. This codes for CATSRETTRGETQYF.

V and J are TRBV12-3 or TRBV12-4 and TRBJ1-1; D unclear. Trimming shortened V by 0 bases and J by 6 bases, and 8 bases separated the two germline ends. The CDR3 covers 13 residues. Here the CDR3 DNA reads TGTGCCAGCAGTTTAGCCAGGTCCGCTGAAGCTTTCTTT. This translates into CASSLARSAEAFF.

In its sample, this clonotype was seen many times. The chain combines TRBV6-5 with TRBJ1-2; the D gene is possibly TRBD1 (6 bases). This CDR3 contains 14 residues. V was pared by 2 bases and J by 3 bases, with 10 bases between. In germline, CDR1 is MNHEY, CDR2 SVGAGI. In nucleotides, the CDR3 is TGTGCCAGCAGTTACGGGGGGCAAGACTATGGCTACACCTTC. Translating it yields CASSYGGQDYGYTF.

V is TRBV7-2 and J is TRBJ1-3; 7 bases are a match to TRBD1. V lost 8 bases, J lost 2 bases, and 3 bases stayed unmatched. The CDR3 totals 13 residues. Germline-derived CDR1 and CDR2 are SGHTA and FQGNSA. CDR3 bases: TGTGCCAGCGGCAGGGGGACTGGAAACACCATATATTTT. This translates into CASGRGTGNTIYF.

V gene TRBV7-8 combines with J gene TRBJ2-7; 8 nucleotides line up with TRBD2. The V and J ends lost 1 base and 3 bases, in that order; junction bases with no gene match: 5. The length of the CDR3 is 15 residues. Germline V gene sequence: CDR1 SGHVS, CDR2 FQNEAQ. The CDR3 DNA sequence: TGTGCCAGCAGCTTAGAGGTTAGCGGGAACTACGAGCAGTACTTC. Residues: CASSLEVSGNYEQYF.

This clonotype was found a few times. The chain employs TRBV28 and TRBJ2-7; 8 positions match TRBD1. CDR1 MDHEN and CDR2 SYDVKM come from the germline V gene. The CDR3 is 16 residues long. Trimming took 4 bases from V and 7 from J; bases not matched to a gene: 15. The CDR3 protein is CASSSRTGTLRKEQYF. CDR3 DNA sequence: TGTGCCAGCAGTTCTAGGACAGGGACTTTACGTAAGGAGCAGTACTTC.

The rearrangement joins TRBV2 to TRBJ2-3; D is undetermined. V lost 6 bases and J 3 bases, leaving 16 bases between the germline ends. Germline CDR1 SNHLY, CDR2 FYNNEI. The CDR3 has 15 amino acids. The CDR3 protein is CASSKDLIGTDTQYF. As DNA, the CDR3 is TGTGCCAGCAGCAAGGACCTAATTGGGACAGATACGCAGTATTTT. Based on the CDR3 plus reference TRBV2 and TRBJ2-3, the full variable domain is EPEVTQTPSHQVTQMGQEVILRCVPISNHLYFYWYRQILGQKVEFLVSFYNNEISEKSEIFDDQFSVERPDGSNFTLKIRSTKLEDSAMYFCASSKDLIGTDTQYFGPGTRLTVL.

This clonotype occurred a few times. The V and J genes are TRBV5-4 and TRBJ2-2; TRBD2 matches at 9 bases. This CDR3 spans 17 amino acids. Trimming removed 1 base from V and 5 bases from J; junction bases left unmatched: 9. Germline V gives CDR1 SGHNT, CDR2 YYREEE (reference sequence). The chain's CDR3 is CASSLLVSGRHTGELFF. CDR3 in DNA: TGTGCCAGCAGCTTGCTTGTTAGCGGGAGACATACCGGGGAGCTGTTTTTT. The complete variable domain, with remaining parts taken from reference TRBV5-4 and TRBJ2-2, reads ETGVTQSPTHLIKTRGQQVTLRCSSQSGHNTVSWYQQALGQGPQFIFQYYREEENGRGNFPPRFSGLQFPNYSSELNVNALELDDSALYLCASSLLVSGRHTGELFFGEGSRLTVL.

The chain uses TRBV7-3 and TRBJ2-1; 9 nucleotides agree with TRBD2. The V gene end was trimmed by 5 bases and the J gene end by 9 bases; junction bases not matched to a gene: 2. The CDR3 has 12 residues. Germline V gives CDR1 SGHTA, CDR2 FQGTGA. The CDR3 sequence: CASSMTSGEQFF. CDR3 sequence (DNA): TGTGCCAGCAGCATGACTAGCGGTGAGCAGTTCTTC.

This clonotype was seen just once. The chain links TRBV15 to TRBJ1-1; no reliable D call. CDR1 is LNHNV and CDR2 is YYDKDF in the germline V gene (reference sequence). V lost 1 base, J lost 7 bases, and 4 bases lay in between. The CDR3 extends over 11 amino acids. The CDR3 sequence: CATSRVVEAFF. In DNA form, the CDR3 reads TGTGCCACCAGCAGAGTAGTTGAAGCTTTCTTT.

This clonotype has a handful of counts. The genes are TRBV6-6 and TRBJ1-5; weak D call: TRBD1 (5 bases). The ends were cut back, 5 bases at V and 5 bases at J, with 13 bases in the middle. This CDR3 has 14 amino acids. The germline V gene has CDR1 MNHNY and CDR2 SVGAGI (reference sequence). Written as DNA, the CDR3 is TGTGCCAGCAGTCAACCGGGGGTGCATCAGCCCCAGCATTTT. It codes for CASSQPGVHQPQHF.

The J gene is TRBJ2-5, the V gene TRBV4-2; D is perhaps TRBD1 (6 bases). Trimming took off 1 base at V and 4 bases at J, with 7 bases between the two ends. Germline V gene sequence: CDR1 LGHNA, CDR2 YNFKEQ. The length of the CDR3 is 13 residues. CDR3 DNA: TGTGCCAGCAGCCAAGCAGGGGTAGAGACCCAGTACTTC. Its protein product is CASSQAGVETQYF.

This clonotype was counted only a few times. The CDR3 DNA is TGTGCCAGCAGTCGCGCCGGGACTAGGTCCAATGAGCAGTTCTTC. Protein: CASSRAGTRSNEQFF. This chain uses TRBV6-2 or TRBV6-3 with TRBJ2-1, with 8 bases matching TRBD2. The CDR3 consists of 15 residues. In germline, CDR1 is MNHEY, CDR2 SVGEGT. The J segment lost 6 bases and the V segment lost 5 bases, leaving 9 bases of the junction unmatched.

The rearrangement joins TRBV7-9 to TRBJ1-2; weak D call: TRBD1 (5 bases). Germline V gene lookup returns CDR1 SEHNR and CDR2 FQNEAQ (reference sequence). V was clipped by 4 bases and J by 5 bases, with 17 bases between them. This CDR3 is built from 15 residues. The CDR3 DNA reads TGTGCCAGCAGCTCCTCTCTAGGGACGCTATATGGCTACACCTTC. It is translated as CASSSSLGTLYGYTF.

This clonotype has a count of ten or more. The V call is TRBV4-1, the J call TRBJ2-1; a weak D match, TRBD2 (6 bases). Germline loops: CDR1 MGHRA, CDR2 YSYEKL. V dropped 5 bases and J dropped 7 bases, with 24 bases sitting between them. This CDR3 region has 17 residues. The CDR3 region has the DNA TGCGCCAGCAGCGTACAGAACCTAGTAGCGGCGGGTAATGAGCAGTTCTTC. This sequence encodes CASSVQNLVAAGNEQFF.

The chain employs TRBV4-3 and TRBJ2-1, with D hard to call. V gave up 0 bases and J gave up 4 bases, with 10 bases separating them. The germline gives CDR1 LGHNA, CDR2 YSLEER. The CDR3 contains 15 residues. CDR3 protein: CASSQDQLNYNEQFF. The CDR3 coding sequence is TGCGCCAGCAGCCAAGATCAACTCAATTACAATGAGCAGTTCTTC.

This clonotype was observed at least ten times. This chain connects TRBV7-2 to TRBJ1-1; a possible D gene is TRBD1 (5 bases). The V end was cut by 1 base, the J end by 0 bases, with 15 bases between. There are 17 residues in the CDR3. The V gene's germline CDR1 is SGHTA and CDR2 FQGNSA. The CDR3 DNA is TGTGCCAGCAGCTTAGTCCCACAGGATACCGTGAACACTGAAGCTTTCTTT. Residues: CASSLVPQDTVNTEAFF.